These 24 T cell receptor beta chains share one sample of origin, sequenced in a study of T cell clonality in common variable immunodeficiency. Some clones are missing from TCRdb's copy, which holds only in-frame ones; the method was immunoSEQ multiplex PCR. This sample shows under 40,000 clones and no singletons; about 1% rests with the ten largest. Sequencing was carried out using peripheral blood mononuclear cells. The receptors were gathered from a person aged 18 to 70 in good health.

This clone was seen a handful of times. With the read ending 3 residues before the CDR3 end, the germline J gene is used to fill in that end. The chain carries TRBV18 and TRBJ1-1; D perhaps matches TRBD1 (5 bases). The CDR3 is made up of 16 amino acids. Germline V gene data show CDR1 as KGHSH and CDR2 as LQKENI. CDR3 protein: CASSRDGQGPPFEAFF. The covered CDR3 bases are TGTGCCAGCTCAAGAGACGGACAAGGGCCACCGTTCGAG.

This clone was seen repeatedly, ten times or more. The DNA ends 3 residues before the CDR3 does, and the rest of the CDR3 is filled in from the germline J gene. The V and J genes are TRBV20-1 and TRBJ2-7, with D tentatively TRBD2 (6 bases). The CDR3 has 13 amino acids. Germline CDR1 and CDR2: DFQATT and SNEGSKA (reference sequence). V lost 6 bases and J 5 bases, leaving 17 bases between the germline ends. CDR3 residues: CSAPLGRGDEQYF. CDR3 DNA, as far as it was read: TGCAGTGCCCCCCTAGGGCGCGGGGACGAG.

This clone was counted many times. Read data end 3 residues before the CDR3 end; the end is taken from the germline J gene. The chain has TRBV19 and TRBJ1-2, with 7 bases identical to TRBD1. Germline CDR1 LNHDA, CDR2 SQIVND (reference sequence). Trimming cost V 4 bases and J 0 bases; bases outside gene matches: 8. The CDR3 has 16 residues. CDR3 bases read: TGTGCCAGTAGTACAAGATCCGGGACAGCTAACTATGGC. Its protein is CASSTRSGTANYG. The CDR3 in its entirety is CASSTRSGTANYGYTF.

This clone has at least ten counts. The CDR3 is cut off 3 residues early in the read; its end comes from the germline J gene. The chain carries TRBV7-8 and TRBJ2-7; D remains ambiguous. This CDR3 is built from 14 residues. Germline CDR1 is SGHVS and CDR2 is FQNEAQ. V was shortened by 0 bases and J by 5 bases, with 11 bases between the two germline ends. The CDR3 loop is CASSLAASLDEQYF. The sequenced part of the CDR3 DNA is TGTGCCAGCAGCTTAGCTGCTAGTCTCGACGAG.

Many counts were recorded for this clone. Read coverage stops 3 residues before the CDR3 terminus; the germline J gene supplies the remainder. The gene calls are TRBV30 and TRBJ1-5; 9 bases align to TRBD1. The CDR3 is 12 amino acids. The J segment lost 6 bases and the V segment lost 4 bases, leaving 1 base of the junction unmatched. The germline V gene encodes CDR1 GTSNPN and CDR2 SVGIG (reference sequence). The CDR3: CAWNRGRQPQHF. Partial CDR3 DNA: TGTGCCTGGAACAGGGGGCGTCAGCCC.

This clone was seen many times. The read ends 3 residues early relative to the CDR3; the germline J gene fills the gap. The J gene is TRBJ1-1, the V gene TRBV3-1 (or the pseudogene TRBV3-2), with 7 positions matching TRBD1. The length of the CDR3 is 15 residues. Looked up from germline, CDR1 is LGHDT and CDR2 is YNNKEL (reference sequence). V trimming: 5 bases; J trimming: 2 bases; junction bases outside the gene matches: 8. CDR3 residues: CASSNTDRINTEAFF. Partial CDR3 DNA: TGTGCCAGCAGCAACACGGACAGGATCAACACTGAA.

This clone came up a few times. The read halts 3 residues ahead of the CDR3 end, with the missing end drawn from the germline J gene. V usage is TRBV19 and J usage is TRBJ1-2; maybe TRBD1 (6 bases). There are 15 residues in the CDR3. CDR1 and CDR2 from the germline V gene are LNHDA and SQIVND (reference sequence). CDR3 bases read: TGTGCCAGTAGTAGACAGGTGGGGACCTACAATGAC. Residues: CASSRQVGTYND. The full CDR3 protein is CASSRQVGTYNDYTF. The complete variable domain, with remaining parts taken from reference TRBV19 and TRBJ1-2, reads DGGITQSPKYLFRKEGQNVTLSCEQNLNHDAMYWYRQDPGQGLRLIYYSQIVNDFQKGDIAEGYSVSREKKESFPLTVTSAQKNPTAFYLCASSRQVGTYNDYTFGSGTRLTVV.

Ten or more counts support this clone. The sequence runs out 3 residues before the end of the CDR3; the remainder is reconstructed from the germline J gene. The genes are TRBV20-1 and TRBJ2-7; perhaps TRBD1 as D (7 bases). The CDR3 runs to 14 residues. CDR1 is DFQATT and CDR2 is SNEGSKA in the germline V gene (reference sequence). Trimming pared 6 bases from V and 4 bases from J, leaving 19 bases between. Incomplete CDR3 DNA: TGCAGTGCCGATCCTGCGGGACAGTCATACGAG. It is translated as CSADPAGQSYE. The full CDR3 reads CSADPAGQSYEQYF.

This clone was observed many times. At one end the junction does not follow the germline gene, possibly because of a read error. The CDR3 reads CASSQEVVAGQGGEKLFF. The sequenced CDR3 bases are TGCGCCAGCAGCCAAGAAGTGGTAGCGGGACAGGGAGGTGAAAAA. The V gene is TRBV4-2, the J gene TRBJ1-4; 9 bases line up with TRBD1. The read ends 3 residues early relative to the CDR3; the germline J gene fills the gap. Germline V gives CDR1 LGHNA, CDR2 YNFKEQ. The CDR3 contains 18 residues.

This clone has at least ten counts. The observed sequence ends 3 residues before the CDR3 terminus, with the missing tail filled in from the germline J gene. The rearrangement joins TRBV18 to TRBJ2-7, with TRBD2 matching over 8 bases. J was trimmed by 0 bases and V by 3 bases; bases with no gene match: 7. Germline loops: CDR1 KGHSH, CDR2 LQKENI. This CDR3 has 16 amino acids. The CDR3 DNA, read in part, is TGTGCCAGCTCACCCCCATCGGCGGGAGGCTCCTACGAG. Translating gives CASSPPSAGGSYE. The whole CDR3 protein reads CASSPPSAGGSYEQYF.

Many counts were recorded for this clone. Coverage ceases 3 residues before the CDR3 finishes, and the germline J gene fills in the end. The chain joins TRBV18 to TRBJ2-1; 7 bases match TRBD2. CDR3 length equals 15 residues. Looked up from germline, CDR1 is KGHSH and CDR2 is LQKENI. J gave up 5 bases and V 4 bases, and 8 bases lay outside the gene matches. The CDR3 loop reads CASSLYGRGNNEQFF. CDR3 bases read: TGTGCCAGCTCACTGTATGGGAGGGGTAACAATGAG.

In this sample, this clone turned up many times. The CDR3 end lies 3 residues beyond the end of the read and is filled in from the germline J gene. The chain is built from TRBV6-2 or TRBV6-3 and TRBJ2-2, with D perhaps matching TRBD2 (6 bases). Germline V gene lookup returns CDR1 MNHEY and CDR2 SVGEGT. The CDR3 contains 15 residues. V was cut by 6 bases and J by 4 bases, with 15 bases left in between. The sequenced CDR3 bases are TGTGCCAGCAGGACGGGGCCAGCGGGCACCGGGGAG. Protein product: CASRTGPAGTGE. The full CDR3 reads CASRTGPAGTGELFF.

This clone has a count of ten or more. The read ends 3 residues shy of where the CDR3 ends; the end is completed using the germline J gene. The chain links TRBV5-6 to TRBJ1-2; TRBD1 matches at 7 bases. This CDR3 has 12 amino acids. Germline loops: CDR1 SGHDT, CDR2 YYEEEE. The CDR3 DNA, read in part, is TGTGCCAGCAGCTTTGACAGGGACGGC. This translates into CASSFDRDG. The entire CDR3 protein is CASSFDRDGYTF. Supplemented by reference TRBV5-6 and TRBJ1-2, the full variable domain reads DAGVTQSPTHLIKTRGQQVTLRCSPKSGHDTVSWYQQALGQGPQFIFQYYEEEERQRGNFPDRFSGHQFPNYSSELNVNALLLGDSALYLCASSFDRDGYTFGSGTRLTVV.

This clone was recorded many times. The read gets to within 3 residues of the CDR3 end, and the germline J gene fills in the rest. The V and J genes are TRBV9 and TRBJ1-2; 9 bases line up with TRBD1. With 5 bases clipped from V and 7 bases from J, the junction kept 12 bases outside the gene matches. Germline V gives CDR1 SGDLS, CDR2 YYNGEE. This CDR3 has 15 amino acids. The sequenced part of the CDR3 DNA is TGTGCCAGCAGTTCCGCCGGGACAGGGTCTCCTGGC. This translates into CASSSAGTGSPG. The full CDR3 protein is CASSSAGTGSPGYTF.

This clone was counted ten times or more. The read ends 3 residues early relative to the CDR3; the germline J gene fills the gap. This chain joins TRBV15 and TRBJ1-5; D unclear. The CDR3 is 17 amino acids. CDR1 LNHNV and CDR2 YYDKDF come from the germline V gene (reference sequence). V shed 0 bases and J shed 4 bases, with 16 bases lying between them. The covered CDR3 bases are TGTGCCACCAGCAGAGATTCTGTAGAGATATTAAATCAGCCC. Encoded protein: CATSRDSVEILNQP. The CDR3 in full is CATSRDSVEILNQPQHF. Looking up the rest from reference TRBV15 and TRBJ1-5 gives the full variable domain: DAMVIQNPRYQVTQFGKPVTLSCSQTLNHNVMYWYQQKSSQAPKLLFHYYDKDFNNEADTPDNFQSRRPNTSFCFLDIRSPGLGDTAMYLCATSRDSVEILNQPQHFGDGTRLSIL.

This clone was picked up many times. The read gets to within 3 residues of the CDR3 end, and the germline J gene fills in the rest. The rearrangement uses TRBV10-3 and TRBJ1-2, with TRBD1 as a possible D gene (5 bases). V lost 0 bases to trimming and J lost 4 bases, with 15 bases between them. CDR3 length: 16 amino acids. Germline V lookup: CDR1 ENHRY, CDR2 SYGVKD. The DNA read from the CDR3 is TGTGCCATCAGTGAGTCTAATTCTAGGGGAAGCTATGGC. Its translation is CAISESNSRGSYG. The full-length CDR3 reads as CAISESNSRGSYGYTF.

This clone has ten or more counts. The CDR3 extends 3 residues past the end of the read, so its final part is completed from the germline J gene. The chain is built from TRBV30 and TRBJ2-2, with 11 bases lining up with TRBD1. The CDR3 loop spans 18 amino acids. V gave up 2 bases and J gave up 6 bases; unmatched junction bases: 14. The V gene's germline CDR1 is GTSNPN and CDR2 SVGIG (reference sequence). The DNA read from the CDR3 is TGTGCCTGGAGTTTCCGGGTCCCCGGGACAGGGGGGTCCGGGGAG. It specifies CAWSFRVPGTGGSGE. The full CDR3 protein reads CAWSFRVPGTGGSGELFF.

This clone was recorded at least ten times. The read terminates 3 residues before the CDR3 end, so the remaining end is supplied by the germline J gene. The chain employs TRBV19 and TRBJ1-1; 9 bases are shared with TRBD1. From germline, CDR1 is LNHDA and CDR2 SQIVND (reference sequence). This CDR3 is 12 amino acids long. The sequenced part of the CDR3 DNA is TGTGCCAGTAGTAGGAGACAGGGGGAG. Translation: CASSRRQGE. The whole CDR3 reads CASSRRQGEAFF.

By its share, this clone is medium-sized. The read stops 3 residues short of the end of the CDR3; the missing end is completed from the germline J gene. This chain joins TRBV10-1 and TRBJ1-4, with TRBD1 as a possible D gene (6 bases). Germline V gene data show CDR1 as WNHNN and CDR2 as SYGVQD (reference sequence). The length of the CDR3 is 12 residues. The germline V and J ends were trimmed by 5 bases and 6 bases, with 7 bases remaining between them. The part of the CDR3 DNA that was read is TGCGCCAGCAGTAACAGGGATGAAAAA. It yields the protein CASSNRDEK. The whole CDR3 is CASSNRDEKLFF.

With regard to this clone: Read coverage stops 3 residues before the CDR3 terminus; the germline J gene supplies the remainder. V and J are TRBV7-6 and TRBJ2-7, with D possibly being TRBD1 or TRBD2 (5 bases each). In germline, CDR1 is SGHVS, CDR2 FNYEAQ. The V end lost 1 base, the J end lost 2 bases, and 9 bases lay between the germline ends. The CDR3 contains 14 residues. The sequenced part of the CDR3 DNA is TGTGCCAGCAGCTTAGGAGGGGCGACCTACGAG. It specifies CASSLGGATYE. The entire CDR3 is CASSLGGATYEQYF. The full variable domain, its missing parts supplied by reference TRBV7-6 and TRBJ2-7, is GAGVSQSPRYKVTKRGQDVALRCDPISGHVSLYWYRQALGQGPEFLTYFNYEAQQDKSGLPNDRFSAERPEGSISTLTIQRTEQRDSAMYRCASSLGGATYEQYFGPGTRLTVT.

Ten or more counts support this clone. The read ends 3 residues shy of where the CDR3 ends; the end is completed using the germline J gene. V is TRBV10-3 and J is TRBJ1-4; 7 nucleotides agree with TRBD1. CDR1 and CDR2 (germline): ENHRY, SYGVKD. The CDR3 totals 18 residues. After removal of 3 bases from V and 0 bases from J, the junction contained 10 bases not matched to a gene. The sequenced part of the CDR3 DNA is TGTGCCATCAGTGATCTCGAAAGCACAGGGGCAACTAATGAAAAA. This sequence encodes CAISDLESTGATNEK. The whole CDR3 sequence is CAISDLESTGATNEKLFF.

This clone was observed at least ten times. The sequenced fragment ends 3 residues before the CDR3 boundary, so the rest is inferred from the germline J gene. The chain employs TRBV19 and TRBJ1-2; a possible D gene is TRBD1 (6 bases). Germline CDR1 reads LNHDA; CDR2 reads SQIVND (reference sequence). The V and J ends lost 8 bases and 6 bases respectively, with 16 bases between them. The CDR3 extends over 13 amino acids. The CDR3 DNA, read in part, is TGTGCCAGTCGGCAGGGGTATTCTGATGGC. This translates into CASRQGYSDG. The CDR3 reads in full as CASRQGYSDGYTF. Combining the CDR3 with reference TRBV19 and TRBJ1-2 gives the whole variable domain DGGITQSPKYLFRKEGQNVTLSCEQNLNHDAMYWYRQDPGQGLRLIYYSQIVNDFQKGDIAEGYSVSREKKESFPLTVTSAQKNPTAFYLCASRQGYSDGYTFGSGTRLTVV.

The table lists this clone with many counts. The CDR3: CASSLDSLWSPLHF. Incomplete CDR3 DNA: TGTGCCAGCAGCTTAGACAGCTTATGGTCACCC. V gene TRBV7-2 combines with J gene TRBJ1-6; D not resolved. The read finishes 3 residues shy of the CDR3 end, and the germline J gene is used to complete it. Germline V lookup: CDR1 SGHTA, CDR2 FQGNSA. V was trimmed by 1 base and J by 10 bases, leaving 11 bases between them. There are 14 residues in the CDR3.

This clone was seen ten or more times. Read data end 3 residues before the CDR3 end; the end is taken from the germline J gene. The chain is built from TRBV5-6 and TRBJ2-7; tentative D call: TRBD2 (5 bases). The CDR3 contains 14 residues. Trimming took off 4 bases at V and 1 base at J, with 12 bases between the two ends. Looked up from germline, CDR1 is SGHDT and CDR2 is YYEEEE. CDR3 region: CASSPADFSYEQYF. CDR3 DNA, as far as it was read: TGTGCCAGCAGCCCCGCGGACTTTTCCTACGAG.